This TCR beta chain was sequenced in a study of T cells in Graves' hyperthyroidism and ophthalmopathy. Study findings and constraints: Stable hyperthyroidism was separated from ophthalmopathy by a model based on 13 V-J features.

This clonotype was seen a handful of times. Its antigen is still unknown. Amplified TCR beta CDR3 regions came from RNA transcripts. When the TCR CDR3 underwent first-round RT-PCR, the HTBI primer set was used. MiXCR was run by TCRdb on the multiplex PCR reads, yielding one entry per CDR3 protein. This sample has some 490,000 distinct CDR3 sequences, with about 22% found just once. Patients having uncontrolled infection, another autoimmune disease, pregnancy or lactation were not included. It was less than 13 ml of fresh peripheral blood that supplied the PBMCs. This CDR3 region has 17 residues. Germline V gives CDR1 SGDLS, CDR2 YYNGEE. J lost 0 bases, V lost 4 bases, and 5 bases had no gene match.

Sequencing was performed on blood. This chain uses TRBV9 with TRBJ1-6; TRBD1 aligns across 9 bases. The TCR sequence derives from a woman in her 70s with Graves' ophthalmopathy. CDR3 coding DNA: TGTGCCAGCAGCCTGACAGGGGGGGGCTCCTATAATTCACCCCTCCACTTT. Translation: CASSLTGGGSYNSPLHF.